The table lists the clone carrying this T cell receptor (beta chain) with a few counts. Its antigen is unknown. This entry is derived from a study of vaccination effects on CD4 cells after COVID-19. About the research overall: Specimens were obtained from a couple of convalescent patients 16 days and one week prior to vaccination.

With the ViraFEST assay, the study expanded antigen-specific CD4+ T cells using viral peptide pools, then sequenced them. The culture ran for around nine days before CD4+ T cells were isolated. From March to December 2020, the person had a SARS-CoV-2 infection that was confirmed by PCR. It was on days 3 and 7 that half the medium was replaced with IL-2 medium. From germline, CDR1 is GTSNPN and CDR2 SVGIG (reference sequence). Trimming pared 5 bases from V and 6 bases from J, leaving 17 bases between. CDR3 length: 14 amino acids. Only in-frame clones appear in the TCRdb table, and some are missing; sequencing was by immunoSEQ multiplex PCR. The sample gives tens of thousands of clones, about 73% of which show up once; about a sixth is in the top ten. Study outcomes and limitations: Marked clonal contraction of both clone types appeared late after vaccination.

The chain couples TRBV30 to TRBJ1-5; D is unresolved. Sequenced here: CD4+ T cells from PBMCs cultured with HCoV-NL63 spike peptides, sampled before COVID-19 vaccination. The source of this sequence is a human donor who had a prior SARS-CoV-2 infection. The CDR3: CAWSLYALGQPQHF. CDR3 DNA sequence: TGTGCCTGGTCTCTGTATGCGCTGGGTCAGCCCCAGCATTTT.